The 3 T cell receptor beta chains in this list originate from one sample, sequenced in a study of vaccination effects on CD4 cells after COVID-19. Researchers isolated CD4+ T cells once approximately eleven days of culture had elapsed. As their vaccination, participants received two doses of either BNT162b2 or mRNA-1273. These receptors have no identified antigens. Some clones are missing from TCRdb's copy, which holds only in-frame ones; the method was immunoSEQ multiplex PCR. The data hold tens of thousands of clones, with around 70% observed a single time. This specimen was CD4+ T cells from PBMCs cultured without peptide, taken after COVID-19 vaccination. The receptors here all came from a human donor who received a COVID-19 vaccine.

This clone was observed once. The chain uses TRBV6-1 and TRBJ2-3; 9 bases are shared with TRBD2. Germline V gene lookup returns CDR1 MNHNS and CDR2 SASEGT. V gave up 3 bases and J gave up 4 bases; unmatched junction bases: 5. The CDR3 runs 15 residues. The CDR3: CASSERGGPADTQYF. In DNA, the CDR3 is TGTGCCAGCAGTGAGCGGGGGGGCCCTGCAGATACGCAGTATTTT.

The sample holds one count of this clone. The chain couples TRBV5-1 to TRBJ1-2; TRBD1 might be the D (6 bases). The germline V gene encodes CDR1 SGHRS and CDR2 YFSETQ. V lost 4 bases and J 8 bases, leaving 18 bases between the germline ends. The CDR3 has 14 residues. This CDR3 reads CASSAEWGAPGYTF. DNA of the CDR3: TGCGCCAGCAGCGCAGAGTGGGGGGCGCCGGGCTACACCTTC. The complete variable domain, with remaining parts taken from reference TRBV5-1 and TRBJ1-2, reads KAGVTQTPRYLIKTRGQQVTLSCSPISGHRSVSWYQQTPGQGLQFLFEYFSETQRNKGNFPGRFSGRQFSNSRSEMNVSTLELGDSALYLCASSAEWGAPGYTFGSGTRLTVV.

The CDR3, as DNA: TGTGCCAGCAGCTGGGGATTCGGCAGCGGGGGGCAGTACGTC. Amino acids: CASSWGFGSGGQYV. The chain couples TRBV7-2 to TRBJ2-7; 8 nucleotides agree with TRBD2. The germline V gene encodes CDR1 SGHTA and CDR2 FQGNSA. CDR3 size: 14 residues. J lost 9 bases, V lost 4 bases, and 11 bases had no gene match.